This TCR beta chain was obtained from a study of cytomegalovirus exposure and HLA in healthy donors. Broader study findings: Despite most TCR sequences being rare, some public TCRs occurred in many donors. Later genetic work tied a missense DCLRE1C variant to beta-chain V and J trimming.

Trimming removed 2 bases from V and 6 bases from J; junction bases left unmatched: 10. CDR3 length: 15 residues. Germline V gives CDR1 GTSNPN, CDR2 SVGIG (reference sequence). In the PCR, 60 Vbeta and 13 Jbeta primers were used. As processed by the authors: An analysis performed later counted about 80 million unique TCR beta chains (roughly 9.9 million of them shared). Produced via immunoSEQ multiplex PCR; TCRdb's table is partial and in-frame only. The DNA gave D and trimming, while V, J and clone size come from that table. The sample holds approximately 92,000 clones, under 80% seen once. Note on this clone: Its antigen remains unidentified.

The TCR originated in a man aged 50 to 59 in good health and CMV-seropositive. Sequenced: PBMCs. The rearrangement uses TRBV30 and TRBJ2-5; 9 bases line up with TRBD1. The CDR3 is CAWSPLTGGAKTQYF. As DNA, the CDR3 is TGTGCCTGGAGTCCTTTAACAGGGGGCGCAAAGACCCAGTACTTC.